These 26 T cell receptor beta chains were sequenced from one sample in a study of shared clonotypes between healthy human individuals. Sequencing was performed with immunoSEQ multiplex PCR; in TCRdb, only in-frame clones are kept and a portion is missing. The sample has 2 million to 2.5 million clones, 80% to 95% seen once. The material sequenced was naive CD4+ T cells from PBMCs. Subset reported: CD45RA+ positively selected. The source of these receptors is a man aged 18 to 30 in good health. Some clones in this sample may be carry-over from other donors' samples.

The CDR3 DNA reads TGTGCCAGCAGTCCCAGGGTCGGCACTGAAGCTTTCTTT. Translation: CASSPRVGTEAFF. The J gene is TRBJ1-1, the V gene TRBV27; D may be TRBD1 (5 bases). Germline V gene sequence: CDR1 MNHEY, CDR2 SMNVEV (reference sequence). Trimming shortened V by 5 bases and J by 4 bases, and 11 bases separated the two germline ends. CDR3 length equals 13 residues.

This sequence joins TRBV5-1 and TRBJ2-3; the D call may be TRBD1 or TRBD2 (5 bases each). The CDR3 totals 14 residues. V was clipped by 6 bases and J by 6 bases, with 17 bases between them. The germline gives CDR1 SGHRS, CDR2 YFSETQ. The CDR3 loop reads CASTGTTQGDTQYF. The DNA for the CDR3 is TGCGCCAGCACCGGGACGACCCAAGGGGATACGCAGTATTTT.

The chain couples TRBV28 to TRBJ2-1; 7 bases fit TRBD1. Germline V CDR1 and CDR2: MDHEN, SYDVKM. This CDR3 is built from 12 residues. V shed 3 bases, J shed 7 bases, and the junction held 0 bases outside the gene matches. CDR3 DNA sequence: TGTGCCAGCAGTTTGGGACAGAATGAGCAGTTCTTC. The encoded protein is CASSLGQNEQFF. Full variable domain (outside the CDR3, taken from reference TRBV28 and TRBJ2-1): DVKVTQSSRYLVKRTGEKVFLECVQDMDHENMFWYRQDPGLGLRLIYFSYDVKMKEKGDIPEGYSVSREKKERFSLILESASTNQTSMYLCASSLGQNEQFFGPGTRLTVL.

The chain recombines TRBV10-2 with TRBJ1-5; D unclear. The V gene's germline CDR1 is WSHSY and CDR2 SAAADI. The ends were cut back, 2 bases at V and 6 bases at J, with 8 bases in the middle. This CDR3 is 13 amino acids long. The DNA for the CDR3 is TGCGCCAGCAGTGAGATCGGAGTTCAGCCCCAGCATTTT. Amino acid sequence: CASSEIGVQPQHF.

The chain is built from TRBV5-5 and TRBJ1-2; D is unclear. Per germline, CDR1 SGHKS and CDR2 YYEKEE (reference sequence). Deletions cut 3 bases from V and 4 bases from J, with 7 bases between. CDR3 length: 12 amino acids. The CDR3 coding sequence is TGTGCCAGCAGCTCGGGAGGCTATGGCTACACCTTC. It encodes CASSSGGYGYTF.

The DNA for the CDR3 is TGTGCCAGCAGTACAGGGTATCCTGAAGCTTTCTTT. It codes for CASSTGYPEAFF. The rearrangement joins TRBV28 to TRBJ1-1, with a tentative D call TRBD1 (6 bases). This CDR3 spans 12 amino acids. The V gene's germline CDR1 is MDHEN and CDR2 SYDVKM. Trimming cost V 5 bases and J 6 bases, with 10 bases left between them.

The genes are TRBV11-2 and TRBJ2-7; 11 positions match TRBD2. This CDR3 region has 16 residues. With 5 bases clipped from V and 5 bases from J, the junction kept 11 bases outside the gene matches. Germline V lookup: CDR1 SGHAT, CDR2 FQNNGV. DNA for the CDR3: TGTGCCAGCAGCCTAACAATAGCGGGAGGGATCCACGAGCAGTACTTC. The encoded protein is CASSLTIAGGIHEQYF.

The rearrangement links TRBV4-2 to TRBJ2-1, with a possible D match to TRBD1 (6 bases). Germline-derived CDR1 and CDR2 are LGHNA and YNFKEQ. V gave up 0 bases and J gave up 7 bases, with 10 bases separating them. The CDR3 sequence is 14 residues long. The chain's CDR3 is CASSQDPDRNEQFF. As DNA, the CDR3 is TGTGCCAGCAGCCAAGACCCGGACAGAAATGAGCAGTTCTTC.

V is TRBV21-1 and J is TRBJ2-2; no DNA check was done on the table's D call, TRBD2. TRBV21-1 is noted as a pseudogene. The CDR3 extends over 15 amino acids. The CDR3 region is CASSKQTEYTGELFF. Written as DNA, the CDR3 is TGTGCCAGCAGCAAGCAGACGGAGTACACCGGGGAGCTGTTTTTT.

The V call is TRBV6-5, the J call TRBJ1-1; D not certain. The CDR3 is 15 amino acids. Per germline, CDR1 MNHEY and CDR2 SVGAGI. Trimming pared 4 bases from V and 0 bases from J, leaving 12 bases between. CDR3 sequence: CASSSPGQMNTEAFF. DNA for the CDR3: TGTGCCAGCAGTTCACCCGGGCAGATGAACACTGAAGCTTTCTTT.

The CDR3 coding sequence is TGTGCCAGTAGTATAGATCAGGGCTCGGTCTATGGCTACACCTTC. Translated, it gives CASSIDQGSVYGYTF. The chain has TRBV19 and TRBJ1-2, with a tentative D call TRBD1 (5 bases). CDR1 is LNHDA and CDR2 is SQIVND in the germline V gene (reference sequence). Trimming took 0 bases from V and 4 from J, leaving 12 bases between them. CDR3 size: 15 residues.

The chain combines TRBV5-4 with TRBJ2-1, with 9 bases that match TRBD1. J gave up 5 bases and V 0 bases, and 3 bases lay outside the gene matches. CDR3 size: 15 residues. Germline CDR1 SGHNT, CDR2 YYREEE (reference sequence). CDR3 region: CASSLERTGDNEQFF. As DNA, the CDR3 is TGTGCCAGCAGCTTGGAGCGGACAGGGGACAATGAGCAGTTCTTC. The full variable domain, completed using reference TRBV5-4 and TRBJ2-1, is ETGVTQSPTHLIKTRGQQVTLRCSSQSGHNTVSWYQQALGQGPQFIFQYYREEENGRGNFPPRFSGLQFPNYSSELNVNALELDDSALYLCASSLERTGDNEQFFGPGTRLTVL.

On this clone itself: This sample also contains other DNA sequences that code for the same CDR3. This chain uses TRBV28 with TRBJ1-5; D may be TRBD1 (6 bases). Deletions cut 5 bases from V and 7 bases from J, with 12 bases between. This CDR3 comprises 13 residues. CDR1 is MDHEN and CDR2 is SYDVKM in the germline V gene. The CDR3 bases are TGTGCCAGCAGTCCAGGGGCAGGGCAGCCCCAGCATTTT. This sequence encodes CASSPGAGQPQHF.

The V gene is TRBV5-7, the J gene TRBJ1-5; D perhaps matches TRBD1 (5 bases). TRBV5-7 belongs to the ORF category, with a function that is uncertain. V was trimmed by 4 bases and J by 4 bases, leaving 9 bases between them. CDR3 length equals 13 residues. Written as DNA, the CDR3 is TGTGCCAGCAGCCCGCGGGGGAATCAGCCCCAGCATTTT. Amino acids: CASSPRGNQPQHF.

The J gene is TRBJ1-5, the V gene TRBV28, with 8 nucleotides matching TRBD1. This CDR3 has 15 amino acids. V gave up 3 bases and J gave up 5 bases; unmatched junction bases: 6. Germline V gives CDR1 MDHEN, CDR2 SYDVKM. The CDR3 loop reads CASSFSGGLDQPQHF. The DNA of the CDR3 is TGTGCCAGCAGTTTTTCAGGGGGCCTAGATCAGCCCCAGCATTTT.

As to this clone: In the same sample, other DNA sequences code for this CDR3. The chain recombines TRBV7-9 with TRBJ2-1; TRBD2 might be the D (5 bases). Germline V lookup: CDR1 SEHNR, CDR2 FQNEAQ (reference sequence). Trimming removed 0 bases from V and 13 bases from J, with 13 bases in between. The CDR3 runs 13 residues. The CDR3, as DNA: TGTGCCAGCAGCTTAGCGGGCGTACTAGAACAGTTCTTC. Translated, it gives CASSLAGVLEQFF. The complete variable domain, with remaining parts taken from reference TRBV7-9 and TRBJ2-1, reads DTGVSQNPRHKITKRGQNVTFRCDPISEHNRLYWYRQTLGQGPEFLTYFQNEAQLEKSRLLSDRFSAERPKGSFSTLEIQRTEQGDSAMYLCASSLAGVLEQFFGPGTRLTVL.

The chain has TRBV29-1 and TRBJ2-1, with 7 bases identical to TRBD2. The V and J ends lost 6 bases and 10 bases, in that order; junction bases with no gene match: 21. Germline CDR1 reads SQVTM; CDR2 reads ANQGSEA. This CDR3 has 16 residues. The CDR3 bases are TGCAGCGTCGTAACAGGATACCGGGACTATCCTACGGAGCAGTTCTTC. As protein: CSVVTGYRDYPTEQFF.

DNA for the CDR3: TGTGCCAGCAGTACTGGGGGGGACAGGACCGGCTACGAGCAGTACTTC. This gives the protein CASSTGGDRTGYEQYF. The V call is TRBV28, the J call TRBJ2-7, with D maybe TRBD1 (8 bases). With 5 bases removed from V and 3 bases from J, the gap between germline ends came to 20 bases. This CDR3 contains 16 residues. Germline V gives CDR1 MDHEN, CDR2 SYDVKM.

The chain has TRBV5-1 and TRBJ2-5; D is perhaps TRBD1 (6 bases). CDR1 is SGHRS and CDR2 is YFSETQ in the germline V gene. This CDR3 contains 14 residues. The V and J ends lost 2 bases and 0 bases respectively, with 8 bases between them. The CDR3 here is CASSFRDNQETQYF. The CDR3 DNA reads TGCGCCAGCAGCTTCCGGGACAACCAAGAGACCCAGTACTTC.

The chain links TRBV29-1 to TRBJ2-3; maybe TRBD1 (5 bases). Germline CDR1 reads SQVTM; CDR2 reads ANQGSEA. V was shortened by 8 bases and J by 0 bases, with 24 bases between the two germline ends. This CDR3 has 17 amino acids. The CDR3 region has the DNA TGCAGCCTTTTAGGACATCCACAACGGATGAGCACAGATACGCAGTATTTT. Its translation: CSLLGHPQRMSTDTQYF.

This clone was picked up one time. The V call is TRBV28, the J call TRBJ2-7; D might be TRBD1 (5 bases). The CDR3 has 14 amino acids. The germline V gene encodes CDR1 MDHEN and CDR2 SYDVKM. The V gene lost 7 bases and the J gene lost 2 bases, with 15 bases spanning the gap. The CDR3 region is CASISSPGTYEQYF. CDR3 nucleotide sequence: TGTGCCAGCATCTCTTCCCCAGGGACCTACGAGCAGTACTTC.

The CDR3 spells CATSPSPRGRYNEQFF. The CDR3 DNA reads as TGCGCCACCTCCCCGAGCCCGAGGGGGCGGTACAATGAGCAGTTCTTC. The chain couples TRBV5-1 to TRBJ2-1, with TRBD1 identical over 7 bases. Germline CDR1 and CDR2: SGHRS and YFSETQ. The CDR3 covers 16 residues. The V gene end was trimmed by 9 bases and the J gene end by 4 bases; junction bases not matched to a gene: 16.

CDR3 in amino acids: CASSLGDPLEKLFF. In DNA form, the CDR3 reads TGCGCCAGCAGCCTTGGGGACCCTCTAGAAAAACTGTTTTTT. The V and J genes are TRBV5-1 and TRBJ1-4, with D possibly being TRBD1 (5 bases). V gave up 4 bases and J gave up 8 bases, with 15 bases separating them. Germline V CDR1 and CDR2: SGHRS, YFSETQ. This CDR3 region has 14 residues.

This clone was found once. The J gene is TRBJ1-1, the V gene TRBV6-5; D might be TRBD1 (6 bases). This CDR3 contains 15 residues. Germline V CDR1 and CDR2: MNHEY, SVGAGI. V lost 0 bases, J lost 4 bases, and 12 bases lay in between. The CDR3 loop reads CASSYSWGGGTEAFF. DNA of the CDR3: TGTGCCAGCAGTTACTCCTGGGGAGGGGGCACTGAAGCTTTCTTT.

The chain couples TRBV27 to TRBJ2-7, with D perhaps assigned TRBD1 or TRBD2 (5 bases each). Trimming pared 3 bases from V and 0 bases from J, leaving 12 bases between. CDR1 is MNHEY, CDR2 SMNVEV, per germline (reference sequence). The CDR3 extends over 15 amino acids. The CDR3 here is CASSFEGSYSYEQYF. CDR3 DNA: TGTGCCAGCAGTTTTGAGGGGAGCTACTCCTACGAGCAGTACTTC.

This clone has just one count. This chain connects TRBV28 to TRBJ2-1; TRBD1 aligns across 8 bases. This CDR3 region has 14 residues. The germline CDR1 and CDR2 sequences are MDHEN and SYDVKM. The V gene end was trimmed by 4 bases and the J gene end by 8 bases; junction bases not matched to a gene: 7. DNA for the CDR3: TGTGCCAGCAGTTCCCGACAGGGGAAGGATGAGCAGTTCTTC. This codes for CASSSRQGKDEQFF.